Shown below are 15 T cell receptor beta chains from a single sample sequenced in a study of shared clonotypes between healthy human individuals. TCRdb's table, derived via immunoSEQ multiplex PCR, lists solely in-frame clones and lacks some. The sample lists 2 million to 2.5 million clones, roughly 93% occurring once. Sequences were obtained from naive CD4+ T cells from PBMCs. The subset is: CD45RA+ positively selected. The receptors shown here come from a young man in good health. Some clones in this sample may be carry-over from other donors' samples.

This chain links TRBV7-9 with TRBJ1-2; D may be TRBD1 (5 bases). V lost 5 bases to trimming and J lost 0 bases, with 10 bases between them. The CDR3 runs to 14 residues. CDR1 SEHNR and CDR2 FQNEAQ come from the germline V gene (reference sequence). CDR3 region: CASSPGGTNYGYTF. The CDR3 nucleotides read TGTGCCAGCAGCCCGGGGGGGACTAACTATGGCTACACCTTC.

The chain is built from TRBV2 and TRBJ2-5, with D perhaps given as TRBD1 or TRBD2 (5 bases each). The CDR3 spans 14 residues. Trimming shortened V by 7 bases and J by 1 base, and 13 bases separated the two germline ends. The germline V gene encodes CDR1 SNHLY and CDR2 FYNNEI. CDR3: CASTARDLQETQYF. CDR3 nucleotides: TGTGCCAGCACCGCCCGGGACCTCCAAGAGACCCAGTACTTC.

The rearrangement uses TRBV28 and TRBJ1-1; D is possibly TRBD1 (6 bases). This CDR3 is 13 amino acids long. Germline V gene data show CDR1 as MDHEN and CDR2 as SYDVKM. Trimming removed 5 bases at V and 10 bases at J, with 17 bases between. CDR3 nucleotides: TGTGCCAGCAGTCCGGACTTACAGGGTCGAGCTTTCTTT. Residues: CASSPDLQGRAFF.

This rearrangement joins TRBV6-5 to TRBJ2-7, with 7 positions matching TRBD2. CDR1 is MNHEY and CDR2 is SVGAGI in the germline V gene. The V and J ends lost 0 bases and 5 bases, in that order; junction bases with no gene match: 7. The CDR3 sequence is 15 residues long. This CDR3 reads CASSYSRAGDHEQYF. The CDR3 region has the DNA TGTGCCAGCAGTTACTCCAGGGCGGGGGACCACGAGCAGTACTTC.

The rearrangement links TRBV6-1 to TRBJ2-3; 10 bases are a match to TRBD2. V lost 5 bases, J lost 5 bases, and 1 base stayed unmatched. Germline CDR1 is MNHNS and CDR2 is SASEGT. There are 13 residues in the CDR3. The CDR3 region is CASSRTSGDTQYF. DNA for the CDR3: TGTGCCAGCAGTAGGACTAGCGGAGATACGCAGTATTTT.

This clone turned up a few times. The chain carries TRBV2 and TRBJ1-5; D is unresolved. Germline CDR1 SNHLY, CDR2 FYNNEI. The V gene lost 4 bases and the J gene lost 3 bases, with 7 bases spanning the gap. CDR3 size: 13 residues. CDR3 in DNA: TGTGCCAGCAGTGTGGACGCCAATCAGCCCCAGCATTTT. Amino acid sequence: CASSVDANQPQHF.

The gene calls are TRBV4-1 and TRBJ2-7; D might be TRBD2 (7 bases). This CDR3 has 15 residues. CDR1 is MGHRA and CDR2 is YSYEKL in the germline V gene. Trimming took off 1 base at V and 6 bases at J, with 16 bases between the two ends. CDR3 protein: CASSQVTSGTREQYF. CDR3 nucleotide sequence: TGCGCCAGCAGCCAAGTCACCAGCGGGACACGCGAGCAGTACTTC.

In its sample, this clone was seen a few times. The chain is built from TRBV10-3 and TRBJ1-2; D uncertain. V was cut by 0 bases and J by 5 bases, with 7 bases left in between. Germline values: CDR1 ENHRY, CDR2 SYGVKD. CDR3 length equals 13 residues. CDR3 amino acids: CAISESVEYGYTF. CDR3 in DNA: TGTGCCATCAGTGAGTCTGTTGAGTATGGCTACACCTTC.

The J gene is TRBJ2-1, the V gene TRBV4-2; D is unresolved. Per the germline V gene, CDR1 is LGHNA and CDR2 is YNFKEQ. V lost 0 bases and J lost 9, with 18 bases in between. There are 16 residues in the CDR3. CDR3 loop: CASSQDGPRWNSEQFF. The CDR3, as DNA: TGTGCCAGCAGCCAAGATGGGCCCCGGTGGAATAGTGAGCAGTTCTTC.

The rearrangement uses TRBV4-2 and TRBJ1-2; D may be TRBD1 (6 bases). This CDR3 has 14 amino acids. Trimming cost V 1 base and J 4 bases, with 10 bases left between them. Germline CDR1 is LGHNA and CDR2 is YNFKEQ. The CDR3 loop is CASSQASGAYGYTF. CDR3 in DNA: TGTGCCAGCAGCCAAGCTTCAGGGGCCTATGGCTACACCTTC.

In DNA, the CDR3 is TGTGCCAGCAGCACAGCCCGGACAGTTTTACACAACTATGGCTACACCTTC. It is translated as CASSTARTVLHNYGYTF. The chain carries TRBV27 and TRBJ1-2; TRBD1 is a possible D gene (6 bases). The germline V gene encodes CDR1 MNHEY and CDR2 SMNVEV (reference sequence). Trimming took off 6 bases at V and 2 bases at J, with 22 bases between the two ends. The CDR3 is 17 residues long.

The chain has TRBV30 and TRBJ1-1, with a possible D match to TRBD1 (6 bases). Germline V gene data show CDR1 as GTSNPN and CDR2 as SVGIG (reference sequence). V lost 3 bases to trimming and J lost 11 bases, with 10 bases between them. This CDR3 is 10 amino acids long. CDR3 sequence reads: CAWSMGAAFF. CDR3 nucleotides: TGTGCCTGGAGCATGGGGGCGGCTTTCTTT.

The chain employs TRBV11-2 and TRBJ2-3, with 7 nucleotides matching TRBD2. The CDR3 is made up of 17 amino acids. V trimming: 4 bases; J trimming: 3 bases; junction bases outside the gene matches: 13. Looked up from germline, CDR1 is SGHAT and CDR2 is FQNNGV. The CDR3 coding sequence is TGTGCCAGCAGCTCCCCGGGGAGGGGAGTGACGACAGATACGCAGTATTTT. It encodes CASSSPGRGVTTDTQYF.

The CDR3 region has the DNA TGTGCCAGCAGCTTAGTTCGTTGGGGACGCAATCAGCCCCAGCATTTT. As protein: CASSLVRWGRNQPQHF. This chain uses TRBV7-8 with TRBJ1-5; tentative D call: TRBD1 (5 bases). Between the trimmed V and J ends, which lost 1 base and 2 bases, there was a span of 12 bases. The germline V gene encodes CDR1 SGHVS and CDR2 FQNEAQ. This CDR3 spans 16 amino acids.

V usage is TRBV7-2 and J usage is TRBJ2-1; 10 bases align to TRBD2. J lost 6 bases, V lost 6 bases, and 14 bases had no gene match. The CDR3 extends over 17 amino acids. Looked up from germline, CDR1 is SGHTA and CDR2 is FQGNSA. This CDR3 reads CASSRRATSGKGNEQFF. For the CDR3, the DNA is TGTGCCAGCAGTCGAAGGGCAACTAGCGGGAAGGGCAATGAGCAGTTCTTC.